These 23 T cell receptor beta chains were all obtained from the same sample, sequenced in a study of blood T cell repertoires in COVID-19. This table comes from immunoSEQ multiplex PCR, and its TCRdb copy is limited to in-frame clones, with some not included. This sample yields 200,000 to 300,000 clones, of which around 87% are seen a single time; approximately 5.1% belongs to the top ten. Material for sequencing was peripheral blood. These receptor sequences come from a woman aged 60-75 years with COVID-19, enrolled during active disease.

This clone has only a few counts. The rearrangement uses TRBV7-3 and TRBJ1-5; D possibly corresponds to TRBD1 (6 bases). The germline V and J ends were trimmed by 5 bases and 9 bases, with 14 bases remaining between them. The V gene's germline CDR1 is SGHTA and CDR2 FQGTGA. The CDR3 runs 13 residues. The CDR3 DNA reads as TGTGCCAGCAGCCACGACAGGTTAGGGCCCCAGCATTTT. Translated: CASSHDRLGPQHF. Variable domain in full (rest from reference TRBV7-3 and TRBJ1-5): GAGVSQTPSNKVTEKGKYVELRCDPISGHTALYWYRQSLGQGPEFLIYFQGTGAADDSGLPNDRFFAVRPEGSVSTLKIQRTERGDSAVYLCASSHDRLGPQHFGDGTRLSIL.

DNA of the CDR3: TGTGCCAGCAGTTATTCCAGGACAGGGTCGATAAACATTCAGTACTTC. Its protein product is CASSYSRTGSINIQYF. This chain connects TRBV6-5 to TRBJ2-4; 8 bases match TRBD1. The J segment lost 6 bases and the V segment lost 3 bases, leaving 10 bases of the junction unmatched. CDR1 MNHEY and CDR2 SVGAGI come from the germline V gene. The CDR3 has 16 residues.

The chain carries TRBV5-1 and TRBJ1-1; a possible D gene is TRBD1 (5 bases). Trimming took 4 bases from V and 2 from J, leaving 9 bases between them. CDR3 length: 13 residues. CDR1 and CDR2 (germline): SGHRS, YFSETQ. In nucleotides, the CDR3 is TGCGCCAGCAGCCGCGACAGAAACACTGAAGCTTTCTTT. This encodes CASSRDRNTEAFF.

V is TRBV5-1 and J is TRBJ1-6, with 11 nucleotides matching TRBD1. CDR1 SGHRS and CDR2 YFSETQ come from the germline V gene. V trimming: 3 bases; J trimming: 7 bases; junction bases outside the gene matches: 9. The CDR3 extends over 17 amino acids. CDR3 protein: CASSSARTGGANSPLHF. The CDR3 bases are TGCGCCAGCAGCTCGGCCCGGACAGGGGGCGCAAATTCACCCCTCCACTTT.

The V gene is TRBV2, the J gene TRBJ1-4; the match to TRBD1 covers 9 bases. This CDR3 comprises 14 residues. Germline V gives CDR1 SNHLY, CDR2 FYNNEI. Germline trimming cut 5 bases from V and 8 bases from J; bases unmatched to any gene: 6. CDR3 coding DNA: TGTGCCAGCAGTACCGGGACAGGGAACGAAAAACTGTTTTTT. This encodes CASSTGTGNEKLFF.

The chain employs TRBV9 and TRBJ2-1; 14 bases are a match to TRBD2. V gave up 3 bases and J gave up 6 bases; unmatched junction bases: 5. This CDR3 has 16 amino acids. The germline CDR1 and CDR2 sequences are SGDLS and YYNGEE. The CDR3 spells CASSGGTSGSFNEQFF. In nucleotides, the CDR3 is TGTGCCAGCAGCGGGGGGACTAGCGGGAGTTTCAATGAGCAGTTCTTC.

The gene calls are TRBV7-6 and TRBJ2-7; 10 bases line up with TRBD2. The V segment lost 2 bases and the J segment 1 base; nucleotides outside the gene matches: 2. Germline V gene lookup returns CDR1 SGHVS and CDR2 FNYEAQ. The CDR3 contains 15 residues. The CDR3 coding sequence is TGTGCCAGCAGCTTATCTAGCGGGAGATCCTACGAGCAGTACTTC. Its protein is CASSLSSGRSYEQYF.

In this sample, this clone turned up once. The genes are TRBV19 and TRBJ2-1, with TRBD2 as a possible D gene (5 bases). Germline V gene lookup returns CDR1 LNHDA and CDR2 SQIVND (reference sequence). This CDR3 has 14 amino acids. The germline V and J ends were trimmed by 5 bases and 10 bases, with 18 bases remaining between them. The CDR3 region is CASSPGLSGEEQFF. The CDR3, as DNA: TGTGCCAGTAGTCCCGGACTTTCCGGAGAGGAGCAGTTCTTC.

V gene TRBV21-1 combines with J gene TRBJ1-2; TRBD1, the table's D call, was not compared with the DNA. TRBV21-1 counts as a pseudogene. CDR3 size: 19 residues. CDR3: CASSKTLRTAPYLRYGYTF. In DNA form, the CDR3 reads TGTGCCAGCAGCAAAACCCTGAGAACAGCACCCTATCTAAGGTATGGCTACACCTTC.

The V and J genes are TRBV30 and TRBJ1-1; D call uncertain. V lost 0 bases to trimming and J lost 5 bases, with 7 bases between them. This CDR3 spans 12 amino acids. Germline V gene sequence: CDR1 GTSNPN, CDR2 SVGIG (reference sequence). CDR3 protein: CAWSVRVTEAFF. The CDR3 DNA sequence: TGTGCCTGGAGTGTACGAGTAACTGAAGCTTTCTTT.

On this clone itself: Other DNA sequences from this sample encode an identical CDR3 as well. V usage is TRBV12-3 or TRBV12-4 and J usage is TRBJ1-5; maybe TRBD1 (6 bases). V was cut by 3 bases and J by 4 bases, with 7 bases left in between. The CDR3 has 13 residues. Here the CDR3 reads CASSFRGNQPQHF. The CDR3, as DNA: TGTGCCAGCAGTTTTAGGGGGAATCAGCCCCAGCATTTT.

The chain recombines TRBV19 with TRBJ2-1, with 8 positions matching TRBD2. CDR1 is LNHDA, CDR2 SQIVND, per germline (reference sequence). The CDR3 sequence is 16 residues long. V lost 5 bases and J lost 5; bases outside the gene matches: 11. The CDR3 sequence is CASSSPWLAGHNEQFF. CDR3 sequence (DNA): TGTGCCAGTAGTTCCCCCTGGCTAGCGGGCCACAATGAGCAGTTCTTC.

V is TRBV15 and J is TRBJ2-7; a possible D gene is TRBD1 (6 bases). V lost 1 base to trimming and J lost 2 bases, with 9 bases between them. Germline V gene lookup returns CDR1 LNHNV and CDR2 YYDKDF (reference sequence). The CDR3 loop spans 14 amino acids. CDR3 sequence: CATSRGAGAYEQYF. CDR3 in DNA: TGTGCCACCAGCAGAGGAGCAGGGGCCTACGAGCAGTACTTC. Based on the CDR3 plus reference TRBV15 and TRBJ2-7, the full variable domain is DAMVIQNPRYQVTQFGKPVTLSCSQTLNHNVMYWYQQKSSQAPKLLFHYYDKDFNNEADTPDNFQSRRPNTSFCFLDIRSPGLGDTAMYLCATSRGAGAYEQYFGPGTRLTVT.

The CDR3 DNA is TGCGCCAGCAGCCAAGTATGGCAGGGAAGCAATCAGCCCCAGCATTTT. As protein: CASSQVWQGSNQPQHF. The rearrangement joins TRBV4-3 to TRBJ1-5, with D tentatively TRBD1 (5 bases). Looked up from germline, CDR1 is LGHNA and CDR2 is YSLEER. V lost 1 base and J lost 1, with 11 bases in between. This CDR3 region has 16 residues.

The chain combines TRBV28 with TRBJ1-5, with D perhaps TRBD1 (5 bases). The V end was cut by 5 bases, the J end by 8 bases, with 19 bases between. The CDR3 extends over 15 amino acids. From germline, CDR1 is MDHEN and CDR2 SYDVKM. The CDR3 nucleotides read TGTGCCAGCAGTCCACAAACCACAGGTTTGGAGCCCCAGCATTTT. This sequence encodes CASSPQTTGLEPQHF.

In its sample, this clone was seen once. This chain joins TRBV4-1 and TRBJ2-7, with 7 bases aligning to TRBD1. The CDR3 extends over 14 amino acids. After removal of 4 bases from V and 3 bases from J, the junction contained 6 bases not matched to a gene. Germline V gene lookup returns CDR1 MGHRA and CDR2 YSYEKL. CDR3 protein: CASSLGTANYEQYF. In DNA, the CDR3 is TGCGCCAGCAGCCTAGGGACAGCTAACTACGAGCAGTACTTC.

This clone was picked up a small number of times. The chain couples TRBV28 to TRBJ1-5; D is ambiguous. The length of the CDR3 is 15 residues. Trimming cost V 6 bases and J 2 bases, with 14 bases left between them. Germline loops: CDR1 MDHEN, CDR2 SYDVKM. The CDR3 region has the DNA TGTGCCAGCAGGCCGGGAGGAAAGGGCAATCAGCCCCAGCATTTT. This sequence encodes CASRPGGKGNQPQHF.

The chain employs TRBV25-1 and TRBJ1-4; 8 nucleotides match TRBD1. Germline V lookup: CDR1 MGHDK, CDR2 SYGVNS. V lost 4 bases, J lost 5 bases, and 3 bases stayed unmatched. This CDR3 region has 14 residues. This CDR3 is CASSATGVNEKLFF. The DNA for the CDR3 is TGTGCCAGCAGTGCGACAGGGGTGAATGAAAAACTGTTTTTT.

This chain uses TRBV2 with TRBJ2-2; TRBD2 might be the D (5 bases). V lost 6 bases and J 6 bases, leaving 11 bases between the germline ends. Germline CDR1 and CDR2: SNHLY and FYNNEI. CDR3 length: 13 amino acids. The CDR3: CASRAAGPGELFF. CDR3 nucleotides: TGTGCCAGCAGAGCGGCTGGGCCCGGGGAGCTGTTTTTT.

In DNA, the CDR3 is TGTGCCAGCAGCTTAGGCGGGTCGGCCTACGAGCAGTACTTC. This gives the protein CASSLGGSAYEQYF. This chain connects TRBV7-2 to TRBJ2-7, with D tentatively TRBD2 (5 bases). The CDR3 is 14 residues long. V was pared by 1 base and J by 2 bases, with 9 bases between. From germline, CDR1 is SGHTA and CDR2 FQGNSA.

On this clone itself: Here the CDR3 omits its conserved ending phenylalanine or tryptophan, so a read error is the likely source. The limits of the CDR3 on the DNA are not certain, so only TCRdb's listed CDR3 is given. The V and J genes are TRBV27 and TRBJ1-2; the D call of TRBD1 is as the table states it, not checked on the DNA. Germline values: CDR1 MNHEY, CDR2 SMNVEV (reference sequence). The CDR3 contains 11 residues when both ends are counted. The CDR3 loop reads CASSKGGQAWV.

The chain carries TRBV5-1 and TRBJ2-1, with a weak D call TRBD1 (6 bases). Germline lookup yields CDR1 SGHRS and CDR2 YFSETQ. The CDR3 runs to 15 residues. Trimming pared 4 bases from V and 7 bases from J, leaving 18 bases between. CDR3 coding DNA: TGCGCCAGCAGCCCCCGACAGGCGGAAAGGAATGAGCAGTTCTTC. Encoded protein: CASSPRQAERNEQFF. The complete variable domain, with remaining parts taken from reference TRBV5-1 and TRBJ2-1, reads KAGVTQTPRYLIKTRGQQVTLSCSPISGHRSVSWYQQTPGQGLQFLFEYFSETQRNKGNFPGRFSGRQFSNSRSEMNVSTLELGDSALYLCASSPRQAERNEQFFGPGTRLTVL.

This clone was counted ten times or more. This chain links TRBV18 with TRBJ2-7; D is perhaps TRBD1 (6 bases). The V gene's germline CDR1 is KGHSH and CDR2 LQKENI. The CDR3 runs to 15 residues. The V and J ends lost 3 bases and 2 bases respectively, with 14 bases between them. The chain's CDR3 is CASSPQVRGTYEQYF. CDR3 DNA: TGTGCCAGCTCACCTCAGGTCAGGGGTACCTACGAGCAGTACTTC.